Listed below are T cell receptor beta chains from one sample, sequenced in a study of blood T cells in healthy people across ages. Each CDR3 protein gets one entry after TCRdb re-called the 5' RACE reads with MiXCR. The repertoire includes about 930,000 distinct CDR3 sequences, 25% to 30% of them detected once, and 10% sits in the top ten. This sample was also put to use in a study of T cells of mothers and their children.

Input material: blood. All receptors come from a woman in her thirties or forties in good health. The CDR3 runs from the conserved cysteine through the conserved F or W. D genes are given only for firm matches. The size field is filled for only some rows; it gives once, few, many or a size class.

j_call,d_call,clone_size,v_call,cdr3_aa,cdr3_nt
TRBJ1-4,TRBD1,few,TRBV6-5,CASKVQGADNEKLFF,TGTGCCAGCAAAGTCCAGGGGGCGGACAATGAAAAACTGTTTTTT
TRBJ1-6,-,-,TRBV4-1,CASMGVSNSPLHF,TGCGCCAGCATGGGGGTCTCTAATTCACCCCTCCACTTT
TRBJ2-1,-,many,TRBV20-1,CSARDLGTVIEQFF,TGCAGTGCTAGAGATCTCGGGACGGTTATTGAGCAGTTCTTC
TRBJ2-3,-,-,TRBV12-3/TRBV12-4,CASSFRVGDTQYF,TGTGCCAGCAGTTTCAGGGTGGGAGATACGCAGTATTTT
TRBJ2-3,-,few,TRBV9,CASSVAQGLTDTQYF,TGTGCCAGCAGCGTAGCGCAGGGCCTGACAGATACGCAGTATTTT
TRBJ2-7,TRBD1,many,TRBV12-3/TRBV12-4,CASTLTGVSYEQYF,TGTGCCAGCACCCTGACAGGGGTTTCCTACGAGCAGTACTTC
TRBJ2-1,-,many,TRBV11-1,CASSSDRSSYNEQFF,TGTGCCAGCAGCTCCGACAGGAGCTCCTACAATGAGCAGTTCTTC
TRBJ2-7,TRBD2,-,TRBV5-1,CASSERGSYNEQYF,TGCGCCAGCAGCGAGCGGGGGAGCTACAATGAGCAGTACTTC
TRBJ1-1,-,-,TRBV12-3/TRBV12-4,CASSLALGGPNTEAFF,TGTGCCAGCAGTTTAGCGCTGGGGGGTCCGAACACTGAAGCTTTCTTT
TRBJ1-4,-,-,TRBV6-1,CASRPPGILGEKLFF,TGTGCCAGCAGGCCTCCGGGGATTCTTGGTGAAAAACTGTTTTTT
TRBJ2-1,TRBD2,-,TRBV20-1,CSAIPGLAGIYNEQFF,TGCAGTGCAATACCGGGACTAGCGGGGATCTACAATGAGCAGTTCTTC
TRBJ1-2,-,many,TRBV7-9,CASSFGGSPGYTF,TGTGCCAGCAGCTTCGGGGGCTCCCCTGGCTACACCTTC
TRBJ2-5,TRBD1,-,TRBV20-1,CSARDRGQETQYF,TGCAGTGCTAGAGACAGGGGGCAAGAGACCCAGTACTTC
TRBJ2-7,-,few,TRBV4-2,CASSTEDSFGYEQYF,TGTGCCAGCAGTACCGAGGACAGTTTTGGATACGAGCAGTACTTC
TRBJ1-1,-,few,TRBV9,CASSATPTSEAFF,TGTGCCAGCAGCGCCACCCCGACAAGTGAAGCTTTCTTT
TRBJ2-1,-,once,TRBV5-1,CASQSAGQFIDEQFF,TGCGCCTCGCAGTCTGCGGGACAGTTTATTGATGAGCAGTTCTTC
TRBJ2-6,-,-,TRBV29-1,CSALFSGASVLTF,TGCAGCGCTCTATTCTCTGGGGCCAGCGTTCTGACTTTC
TRBJ2-7,TRBD1,-,TRBV20-1,CSARAGQGTNEQYF,TGCAGTGCTAGAGCGGGACAGGGGACGAACGAGCAGTACTTC
TRBJ2-3,TRBD2,few,TRBV3-1,CASGPSSGASTDTQYF,TGTGCCAGCGGTCCTTCCAGCGGGGCTAGCACAGATACGCAGTATTTT
TRBJ2-1,TRBD2,many,TRBV9,CASSDPGTSGGYNEQFF,TGTGCCAGCAGCGACCCCGGGACTAGCGGGGGGTACAATGAGCAGTTCTTC
TRBJ2-7,TRBD1,-,TRBV2,CASRMLATGGEQYF,TGTGCCAGCAGAATGTTGGCCACAGGGGGCGAGCAGTACTTC
TRBJ2-4,-,-,TRBV3-1,CASSQESPAKNIQYF,TGTGCCAGCAGCCAAGAATCCCCGGCCAAAAACATTCAGTACTTC
TRBJ2-7,-,-,TRBV20-1,CSADRDGSYEQYF,TGCAGTGCCGACCGGGACGGTTCCTACGAGCAGTACTTC
TRBJ2-3,TRBD1,few,TRBV2,CATILPQGGIDTQYF,TGTGCCACCATATTACCTCAAGGGGGCATAGATACGCAGTATTTT
TRBJ2-1,-,few,TRBV20-1,CSAPGTLKGNEQFF,TGCAGTGCTCCCGGGACACTAAAAGGCAATGAGCAGTTCTTC